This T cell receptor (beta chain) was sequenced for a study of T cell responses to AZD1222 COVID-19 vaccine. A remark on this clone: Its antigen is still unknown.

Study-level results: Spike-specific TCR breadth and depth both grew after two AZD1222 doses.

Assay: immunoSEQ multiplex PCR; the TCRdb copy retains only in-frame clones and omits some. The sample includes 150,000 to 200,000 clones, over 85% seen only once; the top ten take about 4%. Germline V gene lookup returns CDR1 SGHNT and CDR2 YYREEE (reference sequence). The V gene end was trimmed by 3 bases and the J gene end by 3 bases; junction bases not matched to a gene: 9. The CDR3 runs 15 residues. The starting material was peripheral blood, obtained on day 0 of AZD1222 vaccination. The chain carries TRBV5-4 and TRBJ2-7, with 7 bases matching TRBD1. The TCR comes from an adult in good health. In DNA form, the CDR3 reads TGTGCCAGCAGCTCCTTTGTGACAGGGCTCTACGAGCAGTACTTC. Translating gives CASSSFVTGLYEQYF. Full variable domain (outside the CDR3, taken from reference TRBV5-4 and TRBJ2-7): ETGVTQSPTHLIKTRGQQVTLRCSSQSGHNTVSWYQQALGQGPQFIFQYYREEENGRGNFPPRFSGLQFPNYSSELNVNALELDDSALYLCASSSFVTGLYEQYFGPGTRLTVT.